This T cell receptor (beta chain) derives from a study of molecular identifiers for immune sequencing clone quantification. Study-wide results and caveats: Jurkat TCR RNA that was spiked in from one cell was reportedly detectable among around 1 million naive cells. Identical TCR molecules sharing a barcode could underestimate highly expanded clone sizes.

This clonotype was detected ten times or more. Its antigen is still unknown. Naive CD8 T cells were picked out by sorting for CD8+CD4-CCR7+CD45RA+. Bulk libraries came from a prior protocol with listed TCR primers. Using its own MiXCR run on the PCR reads, TCRdb lists one record per CDR3 protein. This table holds 65,000 to 70,000 distinct CDR3 sequences, 18% found once. The V and J ends lost 2 bases and 3 bases, in that order; junction bases with no gene match: 6. The CDR3 totals 16 residues. The germline V gene has CDR1 LGHNA and CDR2 YNFKEQ. The specimen was naive CD8+ T cells from blood, with Jurkat cell RNA spiked in. Subset noted: FACS-sorted CD8+CD4-CCR7+CD45RA+ naive T cells. This TCR was sampled from a human donor in good health. Some libraries in this study had Jurkat cell RNA spiked in. This sequence joins TRBV4-2 and TRBJ1-2, with TRBD1 matching 10 bases. CDR3 protein: CASSQPGQGMDYGYTF. For the CDR3, the DNA is TGTGCCAGCAGCCAACCGGGACAGGGGATGGACTATGGCTACACCTTC.